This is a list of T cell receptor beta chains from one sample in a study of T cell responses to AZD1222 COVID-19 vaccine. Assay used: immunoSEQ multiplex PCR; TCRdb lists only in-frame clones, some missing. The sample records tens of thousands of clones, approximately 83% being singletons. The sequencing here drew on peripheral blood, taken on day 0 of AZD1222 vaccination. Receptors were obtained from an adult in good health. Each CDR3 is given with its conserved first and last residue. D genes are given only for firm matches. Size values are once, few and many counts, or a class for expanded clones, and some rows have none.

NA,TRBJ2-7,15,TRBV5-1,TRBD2,TGCGCCAGCAGAGCGGGACTAGCGGGAGCCTACGAGCAGTACTTC,CASRAGLAGAYEQYF
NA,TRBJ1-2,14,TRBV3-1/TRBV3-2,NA,TGTGCCAGCAGCCAAGAGCGGGGCTTCTATGGCTACACCTTC,CASSQERGFYGYTF
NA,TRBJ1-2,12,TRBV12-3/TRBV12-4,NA,TGTGCCAGCAGTTCTAACAACTATGGCTACACCTTC,CASSSNNYGYTF
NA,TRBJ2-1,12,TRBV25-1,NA,TGTGCCAGCAGTGACTTTATAAATGAGCAGTTCTTC,CASSDFINEQFF
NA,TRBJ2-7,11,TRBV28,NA,TGTGCCAGCAGCCTTCACTACGAGCAGTACTTC,CASSLHYEQYF
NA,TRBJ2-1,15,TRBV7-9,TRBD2,TGTGCCAGCAGCTTAACGGGCGGGAGTAACAATGAGCAGTTCTTC,CASSLTGGSNNEQFF
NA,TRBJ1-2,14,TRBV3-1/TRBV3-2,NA,TGTGCCAGCAGCCAAGATCAGGGTTCCTATGGCTACACCTTC,CASSQDQGSYGYTF
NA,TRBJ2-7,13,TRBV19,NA,TGTGCCAGTAGTATTGGCCAGGGCTACGAGCAGTACTTC,CASSIGQGYEQYF
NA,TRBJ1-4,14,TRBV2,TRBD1,TGTGCCAGCAGAGACAGGGGCCTCTATGAAAAACTGTTTTTT,CASRDRGLYEKLFF
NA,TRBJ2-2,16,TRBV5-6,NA,TGTGCCAGCAGCTTGGTTCGGCAGGAAAACCCCGGGGAGCTGTTTTTT,CASSLVRQENPGELFF
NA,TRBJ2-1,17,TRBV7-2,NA,TGTGCCAGCAGCTTCACCAGGGGTCCAGCGTCCTACAATGAGCAGTTCTTC,CASSFTRGPASYNEQFF
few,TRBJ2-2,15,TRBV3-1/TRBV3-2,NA,TGTGCCAGCAGCCATAGCACCGGAGGGACCGGGGAGCTGTTTTTT,CASSHSTGGTGELFF
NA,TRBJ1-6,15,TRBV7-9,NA,TGTGCCAGCAGCTTAGCGACGGCCGGGGATTCACCCCTCCACTTT,CASSLATAGDSPLHF
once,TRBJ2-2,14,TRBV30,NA,TGTGCCTGGACCGGGACGTCGGGGGCGGGGGAGCTGTTTTTT,CAWTGTSGAGELFF
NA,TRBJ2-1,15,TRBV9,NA,TGTGCCAGCAGCGTAGAAGGAAGGACGAAAAATGAGCAGTTCTTC,CASSVEGRTKNEQFF
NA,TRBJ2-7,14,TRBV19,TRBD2,TGTGCCAGTAGTATAGACGGGACTAGCGACGAGCAGTACTTC,CASSIDGTSDEQYF
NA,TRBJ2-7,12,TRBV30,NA,TGTGCCTGGAGTGTAGAGGGGTCCGAGCAGTACTTC,CAWSVEGSEQYF
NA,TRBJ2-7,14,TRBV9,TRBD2,TGTGCCAGCCTAGGGAGCGGGAGTGGGTACGAGCAGTACTTC,CASLGSGSGYEQYF
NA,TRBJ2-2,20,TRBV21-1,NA,TGTGCCAGCAGCAAAATCGCGATCGGGCGAGGGGAGGGGGATACCGGGGAGCTGTTTTTT,CASSKIAIGRGEGDTGELFF
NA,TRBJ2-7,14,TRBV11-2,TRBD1,TGTGCCAGCAGCGTGCCGGGACAGGGACACGAGCAGTACTTC,CASSVPGQGHEQYF